This T cell receptor beta chain was profiled in a study of blood T cell repertoires in COVID-19 (dated by TCRdb to 2018 to 2020). In the study overall: Samples from collaborators originated in the United States, Italy and Spain and spanned both the acute and convalescent phases of COVID-19. Sample metadata almost always included a de-identified subject ID, COVID-19 status, age in years and sex. The samples were drawn from the first 160 participants of the ongoing ImmuneRACE study and from 950 to 1,500 subjects provided by 6 global collaborators. HLA class I and class II types, where available, came from metadata supplied by the sample provider rather than from assay-based typing. Subjects who had been exposed to COVID-19, were actively infected with it, or had recovered from it provided the deeply sampled blood TCRbeta repertoires that made up the dataset. The material from the prospective study consisted of cDNA or gDNA derived from T cells, B-cell-depleted T cells, or PBMCs. The repertoires were released in a freely available public database meant as a resource for research on the immune response to SARS-CoV-2.

This clone has only one observation. No antigen is known for it. No much larger clonotype is one base removed from it; base qualities were not supplied. Points the paper makes about the study in general: Clinical and demographic metadata were provided uncurated, with the amount varying by source and participant.

TCRbeta CDR3 regions were amplified from genomic DNA by means of the immunoSEQ Assay, a bias-controlled multiplex PCR. The authors' pipeline ran thus. Nucleated cell counts per sample were estimated from amplification of reference gene primers within the assay. To quantify the absolute abundance of each unique TCRbeta CDR3 rearrangement, sequence reads were collapsed and filtered. For each sample, productive Simpson clonality was calculated as the square root of Simpson's diversity index over productive rearrangements. Sourced from immuneACCESS, this table was stored by TCRdb with only in-frame sequences that have V and J called. A share of the clones is absent; for the studies checked, an unresolved V gene accounts for under half, and the remainder has no known explanation. V, J and clone size are taken as reported in that table, and D and trimming were inferred from the DNA itself. The sample table holds 100,000 to 150,000 clones, of which 86% were seen once. Of the sample, roughly 10% falls within the top ten clones.

In Seattle, one collaborating source enrolled patients while the infection was active and tracked those patients longitudinally over the course of disease. The collaborating institutions used their own protocols to collect whole blood in K2EDTA tubes. For TCRbeta analysis, collaborators shipped samples in one of three forms: frozen whole blood, isolated PBMCs, or DNA extracted from either of those sample types. The sequence was obtained from a woman between 65 and 79 years old with COVID-19, enrolled during active disease. Sample: peripheral blood.

CDR3 reads: CASSEARGEKLFF. The nucleotide sequence is TGTGCCAGCAGTGAAGCAAGGGGTGAAAAACTGTTTTTT. The chain is made from TRBV6-1 and TRBJ1-4; perhaps TRBD1 is the D gene, with 5 bases matching. V is reduced by 0 bases and J by 7 bases, leaving a spacing of 6 bases between them. Counted from cysteine to phenylalanine, this CDR3 has 13 amino acids. The sequence is cut down to CDR3 DNA, 39 bases in frame from base 1. The germline V gene specifies MNHNS as CDR1 and SASEGT as CDR2.